The following is a TCR beta chain sequence with its context. No antigen is known for it. This sample was included in a study of lymphopenia after photon versus proton radiotherapy. Here immunoSEQ multiplex PCR was the method, and the copy in TCRdb shows in-frame clones only, minus some. Here the sample spans some 28,000 clones, around 85% being singletons. The ends were cut back, 0 bases at V and 1 base at J, with 7 bases in the middle. Germline loops: CDR1 MNHEY, CDR2 SVGAGI. The CDR3 consists of 16 residues. Whole-study results and caveats: Photon-treated patients lost naive T cells and TCR diversity; proton-treated stayed stable. Authors raise, but do not show, better survival with proton therapy. Larger post-nadir TCR diversity loss correlated inversely with survival in deceased patients. After lymphocyte nadir, photon-treated repertoires showed oligoclonal expansion, especially CD8+ Temra.

The source of this sequence is a middle-aged man with gastric cancer. The genes are TRBV6-5 and TRBJ2-6; D call uncertain. Sequencing was performed on peripheral blood, taken from a patient treated with photon-based radiotherapy. Here the CDR3 reads CASSYSTMSGANVLTF. Here the CDR3 DNA reads TGTGCCAGCAGTTACTCGACGATGTCTGGGGCCAACGTCCTGACTTTC.